This TCR beta chain originates from a study of PD-1 blockade in classical Hodgkin lymphoma (dated by TCRdb to 2018 to 2021). As for the study more broadly: Nivolumab dosing was 3 mg/kg intravenously every 2 weeks, continuing until either disease progression or unacceptable toxicity. A peripheral blood immune signature of response to PD-1 blockade in classical Hodgkin lymphoma was defined using TCR beta sequencing and CyTOF.

The time point label on this specimen signifies: cycle 1 day 1 (C1D1), immediately before nivolumab initiation. All trial patients had relapsed after autologous stem cell transplantation, with cohorts A, B and C differing in prior brentuximab vedotin exposure. The trial cohort included around 56 patients with relapsed/refractory classical Hodgkin lymphoma, and each patient had a best overall response of complete response, partial response or progressive disease. In the multi-cohort phase II CheckMate 205 trial, trial patients received single-agent nivolumab. An independent review committee assessed best overall response by applying the 2007 International Working Group response criteria. PBMCs from the trial were collected at three points: immediately before nivolumab initiation (C1D1), and during therapy at cycle 2 day 1 and cycle 4 day 1. After peripheral blood was drawn into 8 mL Vacutainer Cell Preparation Tubes, PBMCs were isolated by centrifugation and then cryopreserved.

The CDR3 runs 16 residues from the cysteine to the phenylalanine. Only the CDR3 region is kept as DNA, spanning 48 bases read in frame from base 1. The Qiagen DNeasy kit was used to extract genomic DNA from unsorted PBMCs and from the negatively selected CD4+ and CD8+ fractions. TCR beta CDR3 regions were amplified by immunoSEQ multiplex PCR using primers annealing to V and J segments. A synthetic immune receptor repertoire was used to minimize amplification bias, and any residual bias was removed computationally once sequencing was done. The paper's processing steps were these. Custom Python scripts were used to quantify repertoire diversity as the Shannon entropy index. Unsorted, CD4+ and CD8+ repertoires were examined separately, except in combined analyses, for which CD4+ and CD8+ sequences were merged in silico. Clonal expansion was defined as at least a 2-fold frequency increase after treatment relative to C1D1, with a pseudocount of 0.5 for undetected baseline clones. Clones with 0 or 1 copy at C1D1 were classified as singleton clones, and clones with 2 or more copies were classified as non-singleton clones. Clones expanded in unsorted samples were assigned a CD4+, CD8+ or unknown annotation through matching of protein sequences in sorted samples from the same patient. Wilcoxon tests on paired samples were used to test diversity changes from C1D1 to C4D1. The source is immuneACCESS, and TCRdb retained only in-frame sequences with V and J called. Part of the clones is not carried over; for the studies checked, unresolved V genes explain less than half of this, and the remainder is unexplained. That table gives V, J and clone size, and the DNA gave D and trimming. This sample holds about 50,000 clones; 65% to 85% were observed only once. 11% of the sample rests with the top ten.

Points the paper makes about the study in general: Diversity was lower in patients who began nivolumab less than 1 year after ASCT, so these patients were left out of later analyses to avoid confounding by immune reconstitution. Only a single clinical trial cohort was studied, and what caused the repertoire differences, possibly disease activity or prior therapy, remained undefined. A significant rise by C4D1 was seen in CD4+ but not CD8+ TCR diversity (p=0.0027 vs p=0.16), with the rise being most apparent in complete responders (p=0.02). Baseline TCR diversity was reported to be lower in newly diagnosed patients than in healthy donors, and even lower in relapsed/refractory patients. Baseline diversity similar to that of newly diagnosed patients was observed in trial patients achieving complete response, whereas significantly lower diversity was observed in partial responders and progressors.

Worth noting for this clone: Its antigen target is currently unknown. One base away there is no much larger clone; base qualities are not given.

The receptor was isolated from a human donor with classical Hodgkin lymphoma. This material consisted of peripheral blood mononuclear cells (PBMCs), taken at baseline. The sequence joins TRBV21-1 to TRBJ1-3. TRBV21-1 is a recognized pseudogene. DNA sequence: TGTGCCAGCAGCAAAGCGATCCCGAGCTCTGGAAACACCATATATTTT. It translates as CASSKAIPSSGNTIYF.